This is a list of T cell receptor beta chains from one sample in a study of shared clonotypes between healthy human individuals. Measured with immunoSEQ multiplex PCR; TCRdb has only the in-frame clones, and not every one. The sample consists of roughly 1,600,000 clones, 98% of them appearing once. The sample comprised naive CD4+ T cells sorted from blood. These receptors all stem from a man aged 25 to 45 in good health. The CDR3 runs from the conserved cysteine through the conserved F or W. D genes are given only for firm matches. Size tells how often a clone was seen (once, few, many) or the class of an expanded clone, and some rows leave it out.

abundance	v_gene	j_gene	d_gene	CDR3nt	CDR3aa
NA	TRBV28	TRBJ2-1	TRBD2	TGTGCCAGCAGACTAAGCGGGAGCGGCTACAATGAGCAGTTCTTC	CASRLSGSGYNEQFF
NA	TRBV5-4	TRBJ1-2	NA	TGTGCCAGCAGCTTGTACATGTCAGAGAGCTACACCTTC	CASSLYMSESYTF
NA	TRBV29-1	TRBJ1-1	NA	TGCAGCGTTGTTGGGTTCAACACTGAAGCTTTCTTT	CSVVGFNTEAFF
NA	TRBV7-3	TRBJ2-1	NA	TGTGCCAGCAGCTTAAGGTCGGTGGCGGGACCCTTCACGTACAATGAGCAGTTCTTC	CASSLRSVAGPFTYNEQFF
NA	TRBV4-3	TRBJ2-1	NA	TGCGCCAGCAGCCAAGATATAGACCCGGAGCAGTTCTTC	CASSQDIDPEQFF
NA	TRBV27	TRBJ2-7	NA	TGTGCCAGCAGTACCAAATACGAGCAGTACTTC	CASSTKYEQYF
NA	TRBV6-5	TRBJ2-1	NA	TGTGCCAGCAGTTACACGAAATACAATGAGCAGTTCTTC	CASSYTKYNEQFF
NA	TRBV10-3	TRBJ2-7	TRBD1	TGTGCCCAGGGCGCAGGGGGCGAGCAGTACTTC	CAQGAGGEQYF
NA	TRBV5-5	TRBJ2-1	NA	TGTGCCAGCAGCTTGGCGGCCGGCAACCCATACAATGAGCAGTTCTTC	CASSLAAGNPYNEQFF
NA	TRBV18	TRBJ1-4	NA	TGTGCCAGCTCACCGGAGGGGGAAAAACTGTTTTTT	CASSPEGEKLFF
NA	TRBV18	TRBJ1-1	NA	TGTGCCAGCTCGCCGTTAAACTCAGGGCGTACTGAAGCTTTCTTT	CASSPLNSGRTEAFF
NA	TRBV28	TRBJ1-1	NA	TGTGCCAGCAGTTTAACCAAACGGGGAGCTTTCTTT	CASSLTKRGAFF
once	TRBV6-1	TRBJ1-1	NA	TGTGCCAGCAGTGAAGTTCTAGGAGCGGAAGGGGCTGAAGCTTTCTTT	CASSEVLGAEGAEAFF
NA	TRBV7-9	TRBJ2-4	NA	TGTGCCAGCAGCCAGGGACACCTAGCCAAAAACATTCAGTACTTC	CASSQGHLAKNIQYF
NA	TRBV7-9	TRBJ2-2	NA	TGTGCCAGCAGCCTCTCCTCCGCCGGGGAGCTGTTTTTT	CASSLSSAGELFF
NA	TRBV2	TRBJ1-2	NA	TGTGCCAGCAGTTACTACGACGCCAAGGGCGGCTACACCTTC	CASSYYDAKGGYTF
NA	TRBV6-6	TRBJ2-7	TRBD2	TGTGCCAGCAGTTACTCGAAGGCTAGCGGGTCCTACGAGCAGTACTTC	CASSYSKASGSYEQYF
NA	TRBV6-5	TRBJ2-1	TRBD1	TGTGCCAGCAGTTACGTACCGGGACAGGCAGTCAATGAGCAGTTCTTC	CASSYVPGQAVNEQFF
NA	TRBV5-4	TRBJ2-5	TRBD2	TGTGCCAGCAGCTCCCCCGGGACTAGCGGACCCTTTAGGGAGACCCAGTACTTC	CASSSPGTSGPFRETQYF
NA	TRBV20-1	TRBJ2-7	NA	TGCAGTGCTCGACACCACTACGAGCAGTACTTC	CSARHHYEQYF
NA	TRBV5-1	TRBJ2-3	NA	TGCGCCAGCTCTCTCGGGGGCGGGAGAACAGATACGCAGTATTTT	CASSLGGGRTDTQYF
once	TRBV18	TRBJ2-2	TRBD1	TGTGCCAGCTCACCGAGGACAGGGAACACCGGGGAGCTGTTTTTT	CASSPRTGNTGELFF
NA	TRBV15	TRBJ2-1	TRBD2	TGTGCCACCAGCAGGCTTCTAGCGGGAGGACCCTACAATGAGCAGTTCTTC	CATSRLLAGGPYNEQFF
NA	TRBV11-3	TRBJ2-1	NA	TGTGCCAGCAGCTTAGCTCCCGGGGCGGAGCAGTTCTTC	CASSLAPGAEQFF
NA	TRBV5-1	TRBJ2-7	TRBD2	TGCGCCAGCAGCTTGGAAACAAGACTAGCGGGCCTCTACGAGCAGTACTTC	CASSLETRLAGLYEQYF
NA	TRBV25-1	TRBJ2-1	TRBD2	TGTGCCAGCAGTGAGGCAATGCGACTAGCGGGGTACAATGAGCAGTTCTTC	CASSEAMRLAGYNEQFF
NA	TRBV10-3	TRBJ1-4	NA	TGTGCCATCAGTGAGTCGGGGCAGGGCTATGAAAAACTGTTTTTT	CAISESGQGYEKLFF
NA	TRBV7-2	TRBJ2-7	NA	TGTGCCAGCGGTTCCTACGAGCAGTACTTC	CASGSYEQYF
NA	TRBV13	TRBJ2-5	TRBD1	TGTGCCAGCAGCACTCGGACAGGCCAAGAGACCCAGTACTTC	CASSTRTGQETQYF
NA	TRBV30	TRBJ1-2	NA	TGTGCCTGGAGTCCGGACAGAAAAATCTATGGCTACACCTTC	CAWSPDRKIYGYTF
NA	TRBV29-1	TRBJ2-3	TRBD2	TGCAGCGTTGAAGAGAGGACTAGCGGGAGCAGTGGTACGCAGTATTTT	CSVEERTSGSSGTQYF
NA	TRBV10-3	TRBJ2-1	TRBD2	TGTGCCTTAAGGACTAGCGGTTATGAGCAGTTCTTC	CALRTSGYEQFF
NA	TRBV9	TRBJ2-7	NA	TGTGCCAGCAGCGTCACAGGGAGTAGTTACGAGCAGTACTTC	CASSVTGSSYEQYF
NA	TRBV2	TRBJ2-7	TRBD1	TGTGCCAGCAGTCCGGACAGGGGTCCATACGAGCAGTACTTC	CASSPDRGPYEQYF